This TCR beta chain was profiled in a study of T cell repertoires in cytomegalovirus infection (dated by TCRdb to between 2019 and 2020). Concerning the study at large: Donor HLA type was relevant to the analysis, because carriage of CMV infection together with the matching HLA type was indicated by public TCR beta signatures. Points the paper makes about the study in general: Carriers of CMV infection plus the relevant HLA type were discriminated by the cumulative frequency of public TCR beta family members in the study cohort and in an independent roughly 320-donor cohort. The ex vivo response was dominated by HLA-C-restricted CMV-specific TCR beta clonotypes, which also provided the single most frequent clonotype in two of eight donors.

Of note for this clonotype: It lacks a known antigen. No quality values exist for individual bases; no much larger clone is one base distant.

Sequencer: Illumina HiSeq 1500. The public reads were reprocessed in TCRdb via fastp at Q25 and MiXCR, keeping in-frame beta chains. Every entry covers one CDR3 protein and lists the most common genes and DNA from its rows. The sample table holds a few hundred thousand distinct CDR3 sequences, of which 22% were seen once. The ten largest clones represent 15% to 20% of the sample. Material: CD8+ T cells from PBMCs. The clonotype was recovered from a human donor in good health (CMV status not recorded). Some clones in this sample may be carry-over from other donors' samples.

CDR3 loop: CASTDDSYEQYF. The DNA sequence follows: TGTGCCAGCACCGATGACTCTTACGAGCAGTACTTC. The chain employs TRBV28 and TRBJ2-7; no D segment can be confidently identified. V lost 7 bases and J lost 4 bases; the stretch between them is 11 bases long. Taken from cysteine to phenylalanine, the CDR3 has 12 residues. The CDR3 DNA has 36 bases and is translated from base 1. For CDR1 and CDR2, the germline V gene lists MDHEN and SYDVKM.